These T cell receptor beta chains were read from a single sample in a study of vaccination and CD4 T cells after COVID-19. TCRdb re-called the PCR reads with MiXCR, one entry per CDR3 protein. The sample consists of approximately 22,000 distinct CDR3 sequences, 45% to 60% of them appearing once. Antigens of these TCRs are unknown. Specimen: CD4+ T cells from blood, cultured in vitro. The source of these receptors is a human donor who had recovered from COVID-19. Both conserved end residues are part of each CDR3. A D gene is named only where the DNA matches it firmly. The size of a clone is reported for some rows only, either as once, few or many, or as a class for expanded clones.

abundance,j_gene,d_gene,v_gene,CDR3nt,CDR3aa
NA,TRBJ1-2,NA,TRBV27,TGTGCCAGCGCCAGGGATCCTGGGCGCTATGGCTACACCTTC,CASARDPGRYGYTF
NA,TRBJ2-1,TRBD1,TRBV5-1,TGCGCCAGCAGCTTGACAGGGGGTATTTACAATGAGCAGTTCTTC,CASSLTGGIYNEQFF
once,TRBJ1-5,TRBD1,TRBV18,TGTGCCAGCTCACCACAGACAGGGGAGGATCAGCCCCAGCATTTT,CASSPQTGEDQPQHF
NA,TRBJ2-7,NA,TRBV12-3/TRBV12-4,TGTGCCAGCAGGGGACGGGGATTCGGGTACGAGCAGTACTTC,CASRGRGFGYEQYF
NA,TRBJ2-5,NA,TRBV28,TGTGCCAGCAGTTTAGGCGCAGGGGCCGTACAAGAGACCCAGTACTTC,CASSLGAGAVQETQYF
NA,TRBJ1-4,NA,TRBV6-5,TGTGCCAGCAGTTACGCCCTGAATGAAAAACTGTTTTTT,CASSYALNEKLFF
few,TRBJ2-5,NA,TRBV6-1,TGTGCCAGCTCAGACTATATGATGACCCAGTACTTC,CASSDYMMTQYF
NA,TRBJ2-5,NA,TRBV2,TGTGCCAGCAGTGCTGGGCCCCAGGGGGAGACCCAGTACTTC,CASSAGPQGETQYF
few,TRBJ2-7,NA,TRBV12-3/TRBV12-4,TGTGCCAGCAGTTGGTCCTACGAGCAGTACTTC,CASSWSYEQYF
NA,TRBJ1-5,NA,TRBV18,TGTGCCAGCTCACCAGGGACTCAGCCCCAGCATTTT,CASSPGTQPQHF
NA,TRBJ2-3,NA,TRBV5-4,TGTGCCAGCAGCTTCCATATTGACACAGATACGCAGTATTTT,CASSFHIDTDTQYF
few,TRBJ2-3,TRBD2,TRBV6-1,TGTGCCAGCAGTGAACGGGGGGTTGGTCGGGATTTT,CASSERGVGRDF
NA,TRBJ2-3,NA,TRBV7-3,TGTGCCAGCAGCCCCCAGGAGGGAGGCCGAGATACGCAGTATTTT,CASSPQEGGRDTQYF
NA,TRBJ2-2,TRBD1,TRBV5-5,TGTGCCAGCACCCCTGGGACAGGGCGCGCCGGGGAGCTGTTTTTT,CASTPGTGRAGELFF
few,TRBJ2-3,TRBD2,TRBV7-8,TGTGCCAGCAGCGTGACTAGCGGGTGGGGCCCAGATACGCAGTATTTT,CASSVTSGWGPDTQYF
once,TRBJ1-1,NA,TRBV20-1,TGCAGTGCTCGGACCTCAGGCACTGAAGCTTTCTTT,CSARTSGTEAFF
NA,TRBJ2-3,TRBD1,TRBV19,TGTGCCAGTAGTCCTCGGACAGGGCTGGATACGCAGTATTTT,CASSPRTGLDTQYF
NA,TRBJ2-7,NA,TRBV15,TGTGCCACCAGCTCAGTGACCGAGCAGTACTTC,CATSSVTEQYF
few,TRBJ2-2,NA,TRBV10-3,TGTGCCATCAGTTCGGGACTCCCGGGCACCGGGGAGCTGTTTTTT,CAISSGLPGTGELFF
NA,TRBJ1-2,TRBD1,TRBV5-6,TGTGCCAGCAGCGGAGCAGGAGACAGGGAGTACTATGGCTACACCTTC,CASSGAGDREYYGYTF
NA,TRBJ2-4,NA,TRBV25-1,TGTGCCAGCAGTGACCCAGGACTAGCCAAAAACATTCAGTACTTC,CASSDPGLAKNIQYF
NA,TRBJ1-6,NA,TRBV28,TGTGCCAGCAGATTGGACACCGATGGCCCAAAATCACCCCTCCACTTT,CASRLDTDGPKSPLHF
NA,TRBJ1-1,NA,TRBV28,TGTGCCAGCACAGTCGTCCGGGGCACTGAAGCTTTCTTT,CASTVVRGTEAFF
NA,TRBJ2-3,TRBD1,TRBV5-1,TGCGCCAGCAGCTCCGGGACAGCGCCAGATACGCAGTATTTT,CASSSGTAPDTQYF
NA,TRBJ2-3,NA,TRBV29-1,TGCAGCGTTGACCTAATGGGTGGTTTT,CSVDLMGGF
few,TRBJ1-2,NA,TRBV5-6,TGTGCCAGCAGCTCAGAGGGATATGGCTACACCTTC,CASSSEGYGYTF
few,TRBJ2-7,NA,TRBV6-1,TGTGCCAGCAGAACAGCGACTGACACTCGCCACGAGCAGTACTTC,CASRTATDTRHEQYF
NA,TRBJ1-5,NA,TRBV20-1,TGCAGTGCTAGAGATGCGAACAATCAGCCCCAGCATTTT,CSARDANNQPQHF
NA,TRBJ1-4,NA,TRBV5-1,TGCGCCAGCACCCTTGGGAGTCCCCCCGAAAAACTGTTTTTT,CASTLGSPPEKLFF
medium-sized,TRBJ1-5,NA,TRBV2,TGTGCCAGCAGGGGGCTCGGCAATCAGCCCCAGCATTTT,CASRGLGNQPQHF
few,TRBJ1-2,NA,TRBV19,TGTGCCAGTAGCGACGGAATAAACTATGGCTACACCTTC,CASSDGINYGYTF
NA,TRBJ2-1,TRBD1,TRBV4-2,TGTGCCAGCAGCCAAGGTACCACAGGGGGGAGCTCCTACAATGAGCAGTTCTTC,CASSQGTTGGSSYNEQFF
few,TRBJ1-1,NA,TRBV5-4,TGTGCCAGCAGCTTGGCCCCGACAGTGAACACTGAAGCTTTCTTT,CASSLAPTVNTEAFF
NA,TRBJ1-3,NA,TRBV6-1,TGTGCCAGCAGTGTACAGGGTCGCGACACCATATATTTT,CASSVQGRDTIYF
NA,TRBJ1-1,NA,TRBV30,TGTGCCTGGGCTGTGAACACTGAAGCTTTCTTT,CAWAVNTEAFF
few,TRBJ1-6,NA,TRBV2,TGTGCCAGCAGTGAAGAGAGGGGGAGTAATTCACCCCTCCACTTT,CASSEERGSNSPLHF
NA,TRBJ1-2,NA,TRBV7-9,TGTGCCAGCAGCCCCAACGGGTATGGCTACACCTTC,CASSPNGYGYTF
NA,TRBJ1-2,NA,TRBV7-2,TGTGCCAGCAGCTTGGTTGGGGGGGCGAGTAACTATGGCTACACCTTC,CASSLVGGASNYGYTF
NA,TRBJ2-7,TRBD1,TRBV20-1,TGCGGATACCGGCAGGGGGTGAGGGAGCAGTACTTC,CGYRQGVREQYF